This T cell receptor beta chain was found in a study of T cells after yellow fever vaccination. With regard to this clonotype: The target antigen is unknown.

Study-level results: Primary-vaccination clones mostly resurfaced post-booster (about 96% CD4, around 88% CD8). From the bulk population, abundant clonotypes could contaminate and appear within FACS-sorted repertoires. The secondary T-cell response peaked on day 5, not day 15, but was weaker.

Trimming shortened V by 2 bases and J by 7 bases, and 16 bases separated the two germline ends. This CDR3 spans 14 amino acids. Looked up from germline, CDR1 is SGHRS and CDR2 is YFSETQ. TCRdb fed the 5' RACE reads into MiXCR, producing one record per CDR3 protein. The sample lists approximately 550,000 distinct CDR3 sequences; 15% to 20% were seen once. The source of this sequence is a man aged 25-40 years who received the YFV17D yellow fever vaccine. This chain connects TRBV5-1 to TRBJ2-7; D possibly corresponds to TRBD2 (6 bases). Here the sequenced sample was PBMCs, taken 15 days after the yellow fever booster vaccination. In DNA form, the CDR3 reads TGCGCCAGCAGCTTTCGTGGCGGGGAGGAAGAGCAGTACTTC. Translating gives CASSFRGGEEEQYF.